One sample yielded the 19 T cell receptor beta chains listed below, sequenced in a study of shared clonotypes between healthy human individuals. The method was immunoSEQ multiplex PCR; TCRdb's version includes in-frame clones alone and lacks a portion of them. The sample includes 2 million to 2.5 million clones, 90% to 96% seen only once; the top ten take roughly 0.13%. Material: naive CD4+ T cells sorted from blood. Regarding subset: CD45RA+ positively selected. These TCRs come from a man aged 18 to 29 in good health.

The V gene is TRBV29-1, the J gene TRBJ1-4; 9 positions agree with TRBD1. CDR3 length: 15 residues. Germline CDR1 and CDR2: SQVTM and ANQGSEA. V dropped 6 bases and J dropped 7; count of bases not matched to a gene: 12. CDR3 in amino acids: CSVARDRESSEKLFF. The DNA for the CDR3 is TGCAGCGTGGCAAGGGACAGGGAATCCTCTGAAAAACTGTTTTTT.

The chain recombines TRBV5-8 with TRBJ1-6; a possible D gene is TRBD1 (5 bases). The CDR3 length is 14 residues. Trimming left V 4 bases short and J 8 bases short, with 13 bases between. Germline V gene sequence: CDR1 SGHTS, CDR2 YDEGEE. This CDR3 reads CASSPVGRDSPLHF. As DNA, the CDR3 is TGTGCCAGCAGCCCAGTGGGCAGGGATTCACCCCTCCACTTT.

To note about this clone: This same CDR3 is encoded by further DNA sequences in the sample. CDR3 nucleotides: TGCAGCGTCTCGACAGGGAGGAACACTGAAGCTTTCTTT. This translates into CSVSTGRNTEAFF. This chain joins TRBV29-1 and TRBJ1-1, with TRBD1 identical over 7 bases. V was pared by 6 bases and J by 1 base, with 5 bases of the junction left unmatched. The CDR3 sequence is 13 residues long. Germline CDR1 reads SQVTM; CDR2 reads ANQGSEA.

This chain uses TRBV5-4 with TRBJ2-1, with 7 bases matching TRBD2. The trim removed 4 bases at V and 0 bases at J, leaving 7 bases unmatched. This CDR3 spans 16 amino acids. Germline CDR1 and CDR2: SGHNT and YYREEE (reference sequence). The CDR3 DNA follows: TGTGCCAGCAGCCTCATCGGGGGGAGCTCCTACAATGAGCAGTTCTTC. Protein: CASSLIGGSSYNEQFF. Full variable domain (missing parts from reference TRBV5-4 and TRBJ2-1): ETGVTQSPTHLIKTRGQQVTLRCSSQSGHNTVSWYQQALGQGPQFIFQYYREEENGRGNFPPRFSGLQFPNYSSELNVNALELDDSALYLCASSLIGGSSYNEQFFGPGTRLTVL.

This sequence joins TRBV6-5 and TRBJ2-3, with TRBD1 matching 7 bases. CDR1 and CDR2 (germline): MNHEY, SVGAGI. There are 15 residues in the CDR3. With V trimmed by 0 bases and J by 4 bases, 4 bases remained unmatched. For the CDR3, the DNA is TGTGCCAGCAGTTACTCGCAGGGGGTTGCAGATACGCAGTATTTT. Encoded protein: CASSYSQGVADTQYF.

The chain joins TRBV19 to TRBJ2-3, with 11 bases fitting TRBD2. This CDR3 spans 14 amino acids. CDR1 and CDR2 (germline): LNHDA, SQIVND (reference sequence). V gave up 3 bases and J gave up 6 bases; unmatched junction bases: 2. The CDR3 sequence: CASSMTSGTDTQYF. CDR3 DNA: TGTGCCAGTAGTATGACTAGCGGGACGGATACGCAGTATTTT.

Points on this clone: An end of the junction does not agree with germline; a read error may underlie this. The V gene is TRBV5-1, the J gene TRBJ2-7; possibly TRBD2 for D (5 bases). Germline V gives CDR1 SGHRS, CDR2 YFSETQ. The CDR3 has 14 residues. DNA of the CDR3: TGCGCCAGCAGCTTGGTGGCGGGCTCCTCCGAGCAGTACTTC. The encoded protein is CASSLVAGSSEQYF.

The V gene is TRBV6-6, the J gene TRBJ2-7; 14 bases match TRBD2. The CDR3 runs to 16 residues. Unmatched junction bases numbered 6, after V lost 4 bases and J lost 4 bases. Germline CDR1 is MNHNY and CDR2 is SVGAGI (reference sequence). The DNA of the CDR3 is TGTGCCAGCAGTTTTCCGGGACTAGCGGGAGTGTACGAGCAGTACTTC. This codes for CASSFPGLAGVYEQYF.

This clone was seen a single time. The chain links TRBV27 to TRBJ2-5; the D gene is possibly TRBD1 (6 bases). The CDR3 has 15 residues. In germline, CDR1 is MNHEY, CDR2 SMNVEV (reference sequence). The V and J ends lost 3 bases and 5 bases respectively, with 16 bases between them. CDR3 DNA: TGTGCCAGCAGTTTTGCGACAGGCGCCGGGGAGACCCAGTACTTC. This translates into CASSFATGAGETQYF.

The rearrangement uses TRBV4-1 and TRBJ1-3; D perhaps matches TRBD1 (5 bases). The CDR3 totals 19 residues. CDR1 is MGHRA, CDR2 YSYEKL, per germline. V dropped 0 bases and J dropped 0 bases, with 18 bases sitting between them. The CDR3 bases are TGCGCCAGCAGCCAAGAGAGGGGCTCCCGACAGATCTCTGGAAACACCATATATTTT. Translating it yields CASSQERGSRQISGNTIYF.

The V gene is TRBV7-9, the J gene TRBJ1-1; 10 bases align to TRBD1. V lost 5 bases and J lost 1; bases outside the gene matches: 4. Germline values: CDR1 SEHNR, CDR2 FQNEAQ (reference sequence). The CDR3 covers 15 residues. CDR3: CASSPGTGANTEAFF. CDR3 bases: TGTGCCAGCAGCCCCGGGACAGGGGCGAACACTGAAGCTTTCTTT.

For the CDR3, the DNA is TGCAGCGCCCCCCGAGCGGGGGGAGAGACCCAGTACTTC. This encodes CSAPRAGGETQYF. The chain employs TRBV29-1 and TRBJ2-5; TRBD2 matches at 9 bases. The CDR3 is made up of 13 amino acids. Germline CDR1 is SQVTM and CDR2 is ANQGSEA. V dropped 7 bases and J dropped 4; count of bases not matched to a gene: 7.

The chain uses TRBV11-2 and TRBJ2-2; 8 bases map to TRBD1. From germline, CDR1 is SGHAT and CDR2 FQNNGV. The CDR3 has 15 amino acids. V lost 6 bases and J lost 2; bases outside the gene matches: 5. CDR3 loop: CASRAQGANTGELFF. CDR3 nucleotides: TGTGCCAGCAGAGCCCAGGGGGCCAACACCGGGGAGCTGTTTTTT.

The chain combines TRBV19 with TRBJ2-6; the D is unclear. CDR1 LNHDA and CDR2 SQIVND come from the germline V gene (reference sequence). Trimming left V 7 bases short and J 0 bases short, with 13 bases between. This CDR3 contains 16 residues. The CDR3 sequence is CASKRTRDSGANVLTF. The CDR3 nucleotides are TGTGCCAGTAAACGGACCCGAGACTCTGGGGCCAACGTCCTGACTTTC.

V is TRBV28 and J is TRBJ1-5; a weak D match, TRBD1 (5 bases). V lost 0 bases and J 2 bases, leaving 8 bases between the germline ends. This CDR3 is built from 15 residues. The germline CDR1 and CDR2 sequences are MDHEN and SYDVKM. The CDR3 loop reads CASSLWGLGNQPQHF. CDR3 DNA: TGTGCCAGCAGTTTATGGGGACTTGGCAATCAGCCCCAGCATTTT. Filled out from reference TRBV28 and TRBJ1-5, the complete variable domain reads DVKVTQSSRYLVKRTGEKVFLECVQDMDHENMFWYRQDPGLGLRLIYFSYDVKMKEKGDIPEGYSVSREKKERFSLILESASTNQTSMYLCASSLWGLGNQPQHFGDGTRLSIL.

The V gene is TRBV21-1, the J gene TRBJ2-7; the D call TRBD2 from the table was never checked on the DNA. TRBV21-1 is designated a pseudogene. The CDR3 covers 16 residues. In DNA, the CDR3 is TGTGCCAGCAGCCCTCTATATGGGGAGGGCCCCTACGAGCAGTACTTC. This codes for CASSPLYGEGPYEQYF.

The rearrangement joins TRBV5-8 to TRBJ2-1, with TRBD1 as a possible D gene (6 bases). Trimming shortened V by 2 bases and J by 2 bases, and 11 bases separated the two germline ends. The CDR3 sequence is 15 residues long. The germline CDR1 and CDR2 sequences are SGHTS and YDEGEE. The CDR3: CASSLRRTAYNEQFF. The DNA for the CDR3 is TGTGCCAGCAGCTTAAGGAGGACAGCCTACAATGAGCAGTTCTTC.

The V and J genes are TRBV5-8 and TRBJ2-2; no definite D call. CDR1 and CDR2 from the germline V gene are SGHTS and YDEGEE. Trimming cost V 4 bases and J 0 bases, with 13 bases left between them. The CDR3 extends over 16 amino acids. The CDR3 bases are TGTGCCAGCAGCCGAGCCCACAGAACGAACACCGGGGAGCTGTTTTTT. It yields the protein CASSRAHRTNTGELFF.

The genes are TRBV30 and TRBJ2-1, with 9 bases fitting TRBD2. Trimming took 6 bases from V and 3 from J; bases not matched to a gene: 6. The CDR3 extends over 14 amino acids. CDR1 is GTSNPN, CDR2 SVGIG, per germline (reference sequence). Here the CDR3 DNA reads TGTGCCTGCGTAGCGGGAGTAAACTACAATGAGCAGTTCTTC. This codes for CACVAGVNYNEQFF.